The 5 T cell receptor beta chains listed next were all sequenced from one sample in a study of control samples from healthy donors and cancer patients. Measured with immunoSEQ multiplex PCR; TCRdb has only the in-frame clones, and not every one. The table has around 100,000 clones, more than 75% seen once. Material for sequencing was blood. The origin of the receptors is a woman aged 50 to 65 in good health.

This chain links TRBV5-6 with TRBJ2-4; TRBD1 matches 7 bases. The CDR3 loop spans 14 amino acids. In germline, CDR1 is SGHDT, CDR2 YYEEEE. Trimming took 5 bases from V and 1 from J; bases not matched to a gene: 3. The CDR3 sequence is CASRGGQAKNIQYF. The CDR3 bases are TGTGCCAGCAGAGGGGGCCAGGCCAAAAACATTCAGTACTTC.

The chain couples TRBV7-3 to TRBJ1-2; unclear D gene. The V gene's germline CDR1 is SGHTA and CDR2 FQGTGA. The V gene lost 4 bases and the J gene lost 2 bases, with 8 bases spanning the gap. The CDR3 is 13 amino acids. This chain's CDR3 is CASSSGPNYGYTF. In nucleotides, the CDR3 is TGTGCCAGCAGCTCCGGTCCCAACTATGGCTACACCTTC.

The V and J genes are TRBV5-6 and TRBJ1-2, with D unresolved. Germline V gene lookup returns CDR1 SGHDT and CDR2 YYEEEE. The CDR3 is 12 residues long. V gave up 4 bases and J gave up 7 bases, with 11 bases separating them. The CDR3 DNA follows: TGTGCCAGCAGCCGCGACTGGGTTGGCTACACCTTC. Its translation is CASSRDWVGYTF. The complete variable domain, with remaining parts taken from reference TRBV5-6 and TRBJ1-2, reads DAGVTQSPTHLIKTRGQQVTLRCSPKSGHDTVSWYQQALGQGPQFIFQYYEEEERQRGNFPDRFSGHQFPNYSSELNVNALLLGDSALYLCASSRDWVGYTFGSGTRLTVV.

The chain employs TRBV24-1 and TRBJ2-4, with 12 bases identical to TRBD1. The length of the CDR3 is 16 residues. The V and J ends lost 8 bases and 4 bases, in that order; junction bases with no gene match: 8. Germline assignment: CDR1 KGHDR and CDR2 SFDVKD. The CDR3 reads CATTRGQGAMKNIQYF. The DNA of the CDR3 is TGTGCCACCACCCGGGGACAGGGGGCTATGAAAAACATTCAGTACTTC.

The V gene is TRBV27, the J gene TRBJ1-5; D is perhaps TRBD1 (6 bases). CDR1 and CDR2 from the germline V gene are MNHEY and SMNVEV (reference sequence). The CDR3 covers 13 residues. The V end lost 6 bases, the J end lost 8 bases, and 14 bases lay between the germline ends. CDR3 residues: CASRRTAIEPQHF. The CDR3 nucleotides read TGTGCCAGCAGAAGGACAGCAATAGAGCCCCAGCATTTT.